This TCR beta chain was documented in a study of siplizumab effects on memory and regulatory T cells. Findings of the study overall: Most proliferating CD4+ or CD8+ clones, roughly 75-97%, had no naive or memory assignment. Alloreactive sequences from unstimulated CD4+ memory cells fell significantly with siplizumab. Proliferating siplizumab-cultured Tregs lacked confirmed suppressive function.

Germline V gene lookup returns CDR1 LNHDA and CDR2 SQIVND (reference sequence). Trimming pared 9 bases from V and 1 base from J, leaving 11 bases between. The CDR3 consists of 13 residues. This clone was seen a single time. The antigen is not known. TCR templates numbering some 10^5 were assayed per sample. Sequenced by immunoSEQ multiplex PCR; TCRdb stores in-frame clones only, minus some. The sample carries approximately 110,000 clones, roughly nine tenths recorded once. The sequenced material came from Tregs sorted from blood. This rearrangement joins TRBV19 to TRBJ2-3; TRBD1 is a possible D gene (6 bases). The receptor was derived from a human donor in good health. In nucleotides, the CDR3 is TGTGCCAGACAGGGAATCGGCACAGATACGCAGTATTTT. It translates to CARQGIGTDTQYF.